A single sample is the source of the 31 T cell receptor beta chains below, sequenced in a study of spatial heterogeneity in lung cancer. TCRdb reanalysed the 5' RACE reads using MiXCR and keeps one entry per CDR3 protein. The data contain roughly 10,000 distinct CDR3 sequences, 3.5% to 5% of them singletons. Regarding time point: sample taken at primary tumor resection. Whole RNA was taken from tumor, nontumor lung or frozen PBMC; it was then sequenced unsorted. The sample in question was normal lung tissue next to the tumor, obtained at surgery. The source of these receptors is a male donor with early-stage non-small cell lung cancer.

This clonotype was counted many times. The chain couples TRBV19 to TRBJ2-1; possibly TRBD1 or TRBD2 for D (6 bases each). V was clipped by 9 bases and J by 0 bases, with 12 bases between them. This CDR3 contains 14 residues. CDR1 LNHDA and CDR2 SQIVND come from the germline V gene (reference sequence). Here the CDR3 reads CASGGSSSYNEQFF. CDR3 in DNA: TGTGCCAGCGGGGGCTCAAGCTCCTACAATGAGCAGTTCTTC.

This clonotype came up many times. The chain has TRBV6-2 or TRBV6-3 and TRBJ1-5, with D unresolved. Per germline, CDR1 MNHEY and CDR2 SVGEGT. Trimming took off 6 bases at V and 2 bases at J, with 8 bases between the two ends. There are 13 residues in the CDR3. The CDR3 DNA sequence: TGTGCCAGCAGAAGCAGCCGCAATCAGCCCCAGCATTTT. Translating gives CASRSSRNQPQHF.

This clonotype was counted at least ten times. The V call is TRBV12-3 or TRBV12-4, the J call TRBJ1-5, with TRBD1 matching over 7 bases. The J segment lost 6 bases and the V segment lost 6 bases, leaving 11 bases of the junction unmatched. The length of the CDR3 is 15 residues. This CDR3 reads CASSPLGTVVQPQHF. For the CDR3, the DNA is TGTGCCAGCAGCCCCCTAGGGACAGTGGTTCAGCCCCAGCATTTT.

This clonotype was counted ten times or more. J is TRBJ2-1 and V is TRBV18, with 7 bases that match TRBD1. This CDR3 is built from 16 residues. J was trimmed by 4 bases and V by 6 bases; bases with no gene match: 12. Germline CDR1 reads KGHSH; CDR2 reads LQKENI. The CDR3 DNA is TGTGCCAGCTCCCCCGACCGGGACAGTTATTACAATGAGCAGTTCTTC. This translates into CASSPDRDSYYNEQFF.

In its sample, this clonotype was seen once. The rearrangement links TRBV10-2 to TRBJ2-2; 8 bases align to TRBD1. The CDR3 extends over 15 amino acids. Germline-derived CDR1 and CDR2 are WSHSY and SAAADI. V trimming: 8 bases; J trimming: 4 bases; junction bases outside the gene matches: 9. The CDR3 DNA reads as TGCGCCAGCGGACAGGGTTCATTGGGCACCGGGGAGCTGTTTTTT. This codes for CASGQGSLGTGELFF.

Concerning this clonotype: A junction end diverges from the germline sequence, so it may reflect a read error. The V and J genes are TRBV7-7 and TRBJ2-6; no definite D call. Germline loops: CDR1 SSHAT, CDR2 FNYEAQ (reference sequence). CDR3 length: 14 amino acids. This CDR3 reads CASSLDGGANVLTF. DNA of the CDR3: TGTGCTAGCAGCTTAGACGGTGGGGCCAACGTCCTGACTTTC.

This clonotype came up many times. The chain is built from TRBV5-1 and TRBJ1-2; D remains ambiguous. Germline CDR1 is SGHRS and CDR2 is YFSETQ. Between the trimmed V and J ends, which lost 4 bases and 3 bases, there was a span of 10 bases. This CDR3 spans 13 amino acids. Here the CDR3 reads CASSVQEHYGYTF. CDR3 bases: TGCGCCAGCAGCGTACAAGAGCACTATGGCTACACCTTC.

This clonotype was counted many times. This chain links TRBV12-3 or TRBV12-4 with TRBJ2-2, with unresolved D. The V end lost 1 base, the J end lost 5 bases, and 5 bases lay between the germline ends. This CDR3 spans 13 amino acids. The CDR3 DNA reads TGTGCCAGCAGTTTAGTCGGAACCGGGGAGCTGTTTTTT. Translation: CASSLVGTGELFF.

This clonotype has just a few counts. The CDR3, as DNA: TGTGCCAGCAGTCCCGGGGGGCGGTTGAATGAAAAACTGTTTTTT. This encodes CASSPGGRLNEKLFF. The chain is built from TRBV6-5 and TRBJ1-4; D perhaps matches TRBD1 (6 bases). The CDR3 has 15 amino acids. Germline V gene sequence: CDR1 MNHEY, CDR2 SVGAGI. V was cut by 5 bases and J by 5 bases, with 15 bases left in between.

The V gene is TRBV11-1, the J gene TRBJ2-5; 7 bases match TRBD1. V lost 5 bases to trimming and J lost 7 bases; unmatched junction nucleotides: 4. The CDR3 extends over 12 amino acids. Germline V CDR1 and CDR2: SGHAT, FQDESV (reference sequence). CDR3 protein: CASSPQGRTQYF. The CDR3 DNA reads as TGTGCCAGCAGCCCACAGGGGAGGACCCAGTACTTC.

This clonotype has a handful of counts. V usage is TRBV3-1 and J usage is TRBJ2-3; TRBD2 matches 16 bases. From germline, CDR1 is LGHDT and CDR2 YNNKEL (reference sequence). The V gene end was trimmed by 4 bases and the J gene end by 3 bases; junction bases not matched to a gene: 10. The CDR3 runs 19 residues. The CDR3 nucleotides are TGTGCCAGCAGCCGAGGGACTAGCGGGAGGGCCGCGATGACAGATACGCAGTATTTT. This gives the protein CASSRGTSGRAAMTDTQYF.

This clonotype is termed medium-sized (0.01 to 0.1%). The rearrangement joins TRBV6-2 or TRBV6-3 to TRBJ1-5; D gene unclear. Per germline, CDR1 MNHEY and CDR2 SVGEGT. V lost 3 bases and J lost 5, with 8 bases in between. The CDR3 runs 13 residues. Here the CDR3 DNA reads TGTGCCAGCAGTTATCAAGGGCATCAGCCCCAGCATTTT. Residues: CASSYQGHQPQHF.

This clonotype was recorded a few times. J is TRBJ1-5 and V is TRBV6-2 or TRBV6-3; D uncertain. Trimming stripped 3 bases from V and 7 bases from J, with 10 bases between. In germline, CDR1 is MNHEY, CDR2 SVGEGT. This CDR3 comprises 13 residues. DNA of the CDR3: TGTGCCAGCAGTTATAATGGGGTGCAGCCCCAGCATTTT. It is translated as CASSYNGVQPQHF.

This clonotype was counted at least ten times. This CDR3 reads CASSLPGRVSQETQYF. The CDR3 nucleotides are TGTGCCAGCAGCTTACCGGGGAGGGTATCCCAAGAGACCCAGTACTTC. The chain is built from TRBV7-2 and TRBJ2-5; 7 nucleotides match TRBD2. This CDR3 spans 16 amino acids. Germline values: CDR1 SGHTA, CDR2 FQGNSA. V dropped 2 bases and J dropped 1; count of bases not matched to a gene: 7.

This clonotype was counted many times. The CDR3 reads CASSLGTVNQPQHF. DNA of the CDR3: TGTGCCAGCAGCTTGGGGACAGTCAATCAGCCCCAGCATTTT. The chain employs TRBV7-2 and TRBJ1-5; 7 bases are a match to TRBD1. With 3 bases clipped from V and 3 bases from J, the junction kept 2 bases outside the gene matches. The CDR3 runs 14 residues. Germline CDR1 is SGHTA and CDR2 is FQGNSA.

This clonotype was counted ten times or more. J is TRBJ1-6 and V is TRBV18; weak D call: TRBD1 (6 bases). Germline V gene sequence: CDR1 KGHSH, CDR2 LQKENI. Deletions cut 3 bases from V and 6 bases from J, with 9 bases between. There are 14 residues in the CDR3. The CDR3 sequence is CASSPQGSNSPLHF. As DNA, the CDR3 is TGTGCCAGCTCACCGCAGGGGTCTAATTCACCCCTCCACTTT. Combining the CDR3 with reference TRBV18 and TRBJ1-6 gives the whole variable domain NAGVMQNPRHLVRRRGQEARLRCSPMKGHSHVYWYRQLPEEGLKFMVYLQKENIIDESGMPKERFSAEFPKEGPSILRIQQVVRGDSAAYFCASSPQGSNSPLHFGNGTRLTVT.

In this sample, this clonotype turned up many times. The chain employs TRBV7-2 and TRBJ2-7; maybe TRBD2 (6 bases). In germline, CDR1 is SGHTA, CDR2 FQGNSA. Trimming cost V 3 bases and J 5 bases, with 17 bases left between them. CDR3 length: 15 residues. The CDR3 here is CASSLTREKWNEQYF. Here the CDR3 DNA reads TGTGCCAGCAGCTTGACCCGGGAGAAGTGGAACGAGCAGTACTTC.

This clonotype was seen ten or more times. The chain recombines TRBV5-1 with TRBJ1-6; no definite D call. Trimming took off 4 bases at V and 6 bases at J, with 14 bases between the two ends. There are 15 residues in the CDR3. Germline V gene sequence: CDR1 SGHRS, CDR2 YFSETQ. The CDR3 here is CASSPDDGLNSPLHF. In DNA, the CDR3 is TGCGCCAGCAGCCCGGACGACGGACTTAATTCACCCCTCCACTTT.

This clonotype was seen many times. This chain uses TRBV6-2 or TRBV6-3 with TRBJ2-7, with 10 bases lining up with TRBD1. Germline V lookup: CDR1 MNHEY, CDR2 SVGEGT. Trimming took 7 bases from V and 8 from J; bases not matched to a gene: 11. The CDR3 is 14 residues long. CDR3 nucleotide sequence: TGTGCCAGCATTGAACCGGGACAGGGGCCGAAGCAGTACTTC. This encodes CASIEPGQGPKQYF.

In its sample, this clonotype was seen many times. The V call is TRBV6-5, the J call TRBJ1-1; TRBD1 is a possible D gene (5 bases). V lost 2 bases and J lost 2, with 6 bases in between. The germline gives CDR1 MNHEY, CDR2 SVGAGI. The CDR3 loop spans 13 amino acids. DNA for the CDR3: TGTGCCAGCAGTTACAGGGACAACACTGAAGCTTTCTTT. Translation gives CASSYRDNTEAFF.

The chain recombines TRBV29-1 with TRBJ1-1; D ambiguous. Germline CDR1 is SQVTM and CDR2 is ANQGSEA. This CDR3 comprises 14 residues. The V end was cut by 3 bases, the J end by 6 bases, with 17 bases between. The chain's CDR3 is CSVEETHRGAEAFF. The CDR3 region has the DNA TGCAGCGTTGAGGAGACACATAGAGGAGCTGAAGCTTTCTTT.

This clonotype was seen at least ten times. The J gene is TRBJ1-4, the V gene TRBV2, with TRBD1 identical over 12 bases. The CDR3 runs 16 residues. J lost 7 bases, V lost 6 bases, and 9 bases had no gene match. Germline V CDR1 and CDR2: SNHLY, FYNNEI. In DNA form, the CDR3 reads TGTGCCAGCAGCGCCGGGACAGGGGGCCGGGGTGAAAAACTGTTTTTT. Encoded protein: CASSAGTGGRGEKLFF.

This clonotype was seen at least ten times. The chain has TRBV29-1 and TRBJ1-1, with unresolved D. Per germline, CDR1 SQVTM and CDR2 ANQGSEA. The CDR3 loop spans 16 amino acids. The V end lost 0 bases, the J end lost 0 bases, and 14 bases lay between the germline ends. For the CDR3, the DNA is TGCAGCGTTGAAGATAGCTTAGGGCAATTGAACACTGAAGCTTTCTTT. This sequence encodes CSVEDSLGQLNTEAFF. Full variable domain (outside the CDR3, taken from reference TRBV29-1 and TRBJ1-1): SAVISQKPSRDICQRGTSLTIQCQVDSQVTMMFWYRQQPGQSLTLIATANQGSEATYESGFVIDKFPISRPNLTFSTLTVSNMSPEDSSIYLCSVEDSLGQLNTEAFFGQGTRLTVV.

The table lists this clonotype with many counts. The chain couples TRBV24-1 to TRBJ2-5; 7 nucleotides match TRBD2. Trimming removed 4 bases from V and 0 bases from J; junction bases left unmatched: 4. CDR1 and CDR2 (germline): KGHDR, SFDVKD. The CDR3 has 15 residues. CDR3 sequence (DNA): TGTGCCACCAGTGAGGGGGGGGATTACCAAGAGACCCAGTACTTC. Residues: CATSEGGDYQETQYF.

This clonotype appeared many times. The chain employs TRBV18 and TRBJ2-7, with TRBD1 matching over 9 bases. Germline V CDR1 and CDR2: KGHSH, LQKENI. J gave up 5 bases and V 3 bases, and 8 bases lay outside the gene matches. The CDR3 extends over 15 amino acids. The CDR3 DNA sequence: TGTGCCAGCTCACCCCCTGGGACAGGGAGAGACGAGCAGTACTTC. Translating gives CASSPPGTGRDEQYF. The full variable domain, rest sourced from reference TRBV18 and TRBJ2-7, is NAGVMQNPRHLVRRRGQEARLRCSPMKGHSHVYWYRQLPEEGLKFMVYLQKENIIDESGMPKERFSAEFPKEGPSILRIQQVVRGDSAAYFCASSPPGTGRDEQYFGPGTRLTVT.

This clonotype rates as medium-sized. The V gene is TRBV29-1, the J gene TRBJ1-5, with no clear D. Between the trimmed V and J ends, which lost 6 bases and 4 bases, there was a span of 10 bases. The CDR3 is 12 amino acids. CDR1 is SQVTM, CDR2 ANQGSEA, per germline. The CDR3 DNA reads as TGCAGCGTCCGGACCGCGAATCAGCCCCAGCATTTT. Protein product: CSVRTANQPQHF.

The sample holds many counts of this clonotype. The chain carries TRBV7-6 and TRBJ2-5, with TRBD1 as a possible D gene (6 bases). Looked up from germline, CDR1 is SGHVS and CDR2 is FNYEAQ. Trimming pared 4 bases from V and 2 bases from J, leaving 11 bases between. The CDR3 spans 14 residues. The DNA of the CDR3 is TGTGCCAGCAGCTCAATTGGGACACAAGAGACCCAGTACTTC. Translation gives CASSSIGTQETQYF. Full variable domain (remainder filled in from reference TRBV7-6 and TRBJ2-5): GAGVSQSPRYKVTKRGQDVALRCDPISGHVSLYWYRQALGQGPEFLTYFNYEAQQDKSGLPNDRFSAERPEGSISTLTIQRTEQRDSAMYRCASSSIGTQETQYFGPGTRLLVL.

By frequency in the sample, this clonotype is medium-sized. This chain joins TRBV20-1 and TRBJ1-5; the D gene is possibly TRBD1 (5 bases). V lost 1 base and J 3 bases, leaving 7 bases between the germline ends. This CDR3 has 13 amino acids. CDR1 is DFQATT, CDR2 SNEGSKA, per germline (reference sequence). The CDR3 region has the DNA TGCAGTGCTAGAGCACAGGACAATCAGCCCCAGCATTTT. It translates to CSARAQDNQPQHF.

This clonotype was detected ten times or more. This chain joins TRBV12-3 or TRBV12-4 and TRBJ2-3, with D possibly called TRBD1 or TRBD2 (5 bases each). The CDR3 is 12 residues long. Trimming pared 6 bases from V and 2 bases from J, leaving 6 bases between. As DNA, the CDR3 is TGTGCCAGCAGGGGGGACACAGATACGCAGTATTTT. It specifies CASRGDTDTQYF.

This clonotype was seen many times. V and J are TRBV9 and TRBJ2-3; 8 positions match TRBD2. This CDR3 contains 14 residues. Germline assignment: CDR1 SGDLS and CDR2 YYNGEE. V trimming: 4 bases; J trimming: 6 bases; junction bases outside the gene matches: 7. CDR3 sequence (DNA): TGTGCCAGCAGCACCTGGACTAGCCCCGATACGCAGTATTTT. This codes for CASSTWTSPDTQYF.

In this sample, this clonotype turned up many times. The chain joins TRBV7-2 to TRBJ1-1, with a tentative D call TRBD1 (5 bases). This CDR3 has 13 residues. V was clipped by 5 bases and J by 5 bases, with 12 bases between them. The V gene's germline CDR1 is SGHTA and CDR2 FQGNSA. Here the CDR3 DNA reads TGTGCCAGCAGCCCGGGACCGGAAACTGAAGCTTTCTTT. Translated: CASSPGPETEAFF.